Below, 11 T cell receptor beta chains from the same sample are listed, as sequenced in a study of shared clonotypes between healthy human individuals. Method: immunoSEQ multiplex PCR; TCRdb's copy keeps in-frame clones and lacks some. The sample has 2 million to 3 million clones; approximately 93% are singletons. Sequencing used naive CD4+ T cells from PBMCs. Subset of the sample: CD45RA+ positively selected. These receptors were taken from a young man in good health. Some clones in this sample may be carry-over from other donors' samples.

The CDR3 reads CASSPPPAGHSPLHF. CDR3 nucleotides: TGTGCCAGCAGTCCCCCCCCGGCAGGGCACTCACCCCTCCACTTT. The chain combines TRBV27 with TRBJ1-6; a possible D gene is TRBD1 (5 bases). Trimming stripped 5 bases from V and 10 bases from J, with 18 bases between. The CDR3 is made up of 15 amino acids. The V gene's germline CDR1 is MNHEY and CDR2 SMNVEV (reference sequence).

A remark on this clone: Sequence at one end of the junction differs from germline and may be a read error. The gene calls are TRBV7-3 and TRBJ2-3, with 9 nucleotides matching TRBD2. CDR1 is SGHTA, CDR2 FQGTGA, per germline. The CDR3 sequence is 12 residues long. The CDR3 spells CASSSPGLAPSF. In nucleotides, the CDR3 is TGTGCCAGCAGCTCCCCGGGACTAGCTCCCTCGTTT.

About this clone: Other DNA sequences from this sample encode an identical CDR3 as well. The CDR3 is CASNGNTIYF. CDR3 sequence (DNA): TGTGCCAGTAATGGAAACACCATATATTTT. The rearrangement links TRBV28 to TRBJ1-3, with D unclear. The CDR3 is 10 residues long. In germline, CDR1 is MDHEN, CDR2 SYDVKM. The V end lost 9 bases, the J end lost 3 bases, and 3 bases lay between the germline ends.

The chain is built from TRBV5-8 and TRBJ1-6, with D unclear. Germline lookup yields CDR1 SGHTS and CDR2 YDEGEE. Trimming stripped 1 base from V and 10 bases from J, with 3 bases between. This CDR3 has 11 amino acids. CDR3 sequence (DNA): TGTGCCAGCAGCTTGTACTCACCCCTCCACTTT. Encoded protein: CASSLYSPLHF.

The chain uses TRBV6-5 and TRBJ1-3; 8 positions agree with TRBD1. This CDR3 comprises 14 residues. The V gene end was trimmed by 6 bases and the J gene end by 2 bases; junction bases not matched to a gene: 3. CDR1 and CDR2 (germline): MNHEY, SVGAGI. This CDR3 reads CASRDRGAGNTIYF. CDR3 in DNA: TGTGCCAGCAGAGACAGGGGTGCTGGAAACACCATATATTTT.

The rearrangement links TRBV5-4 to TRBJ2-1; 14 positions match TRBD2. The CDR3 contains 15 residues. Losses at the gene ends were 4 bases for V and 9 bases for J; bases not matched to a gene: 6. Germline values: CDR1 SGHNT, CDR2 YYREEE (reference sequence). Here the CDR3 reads CASSPGTSGRGEQFF. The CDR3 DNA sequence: TGTGCCAGCAGCCCGGGGACTAGCGGGAGAGGTGAGCAGTTCTTC.

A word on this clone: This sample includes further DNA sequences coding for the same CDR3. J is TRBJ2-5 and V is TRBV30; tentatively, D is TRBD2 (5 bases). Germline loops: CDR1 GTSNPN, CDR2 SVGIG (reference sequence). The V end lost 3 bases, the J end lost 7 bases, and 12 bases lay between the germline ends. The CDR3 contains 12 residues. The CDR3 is CAWSAGGPTQYF. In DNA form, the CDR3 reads TGTGCCTGGAGCGCCGGAGGCCCGACCCAGTACTTC.

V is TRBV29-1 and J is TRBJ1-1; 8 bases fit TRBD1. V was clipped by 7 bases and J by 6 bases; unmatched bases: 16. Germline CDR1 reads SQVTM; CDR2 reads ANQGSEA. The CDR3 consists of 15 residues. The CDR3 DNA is TGCAGCGCCCAATCACAGGGGGTGTCCACCCCTGAAGCTTTCTTT. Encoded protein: CSAQSQGVSTPEAFF.

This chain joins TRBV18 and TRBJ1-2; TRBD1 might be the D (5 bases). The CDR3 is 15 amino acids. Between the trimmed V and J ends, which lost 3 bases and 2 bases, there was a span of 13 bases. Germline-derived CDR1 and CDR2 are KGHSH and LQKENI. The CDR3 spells CASSPTGGGNYGYTF. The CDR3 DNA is TGTGCCAGCTCACCCACAGGAGGAGGAAACTATGGCTACACCTTC.

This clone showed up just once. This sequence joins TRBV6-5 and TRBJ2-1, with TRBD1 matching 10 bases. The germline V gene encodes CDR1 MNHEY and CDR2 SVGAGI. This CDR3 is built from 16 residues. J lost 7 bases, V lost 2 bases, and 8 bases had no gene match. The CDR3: CASSYGTGETQNEQFF. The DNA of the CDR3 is TGTGCCAGCAGTTACGGGACAGGGGAGACCCAAAATGAGCAGTTCTTC.

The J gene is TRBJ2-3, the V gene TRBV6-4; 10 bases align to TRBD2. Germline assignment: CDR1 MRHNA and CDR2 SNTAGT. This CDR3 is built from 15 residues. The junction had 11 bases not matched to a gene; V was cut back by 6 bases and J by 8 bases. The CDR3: CASSPGVAGGTTQYF. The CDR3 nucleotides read TGTGCCAGCAGCCCGGGGGTAGCGGGAGGAACTACGCAGTATTTT.